These T cell receptor beta chains were read from a single sample in a study of identical twins. TCRdb fed the 5' RACE reads into MiXCR, producing one record per CDR3 protein. The table has about 890,000 distinct CDR3 sequences, around an eighth seen once. Separately, the same data were catalogued under a study of yellow fever vaccine responses in identical twins.

The sequenced sample consisted of PBMCs. These receptor sequences come from a woman younger than 35 in good health. Both conserved end residues are part of each CDR3. The D gene is left open where the match is weak. Not all rows give a size; the values are once, few, many and, for expanded clones, a class.

TRBJ2-1 | TRBD1 | few | TRBV24-1 | TGTGCCACCAGTGATTTACCCGGGACAGGGGGCTGGAATGAGCAGTTCTTC | CATSDLPGTGGWNEQFF
TRBJ2-7 | . | few | TRBV11-2 | TGTGCCAGCAGCCCCCCAGGGGTCCCCTACGAGCAGTACTTC | CASSPPGVPYEQYF
TRBJ2-1 | . | . | TRBV12-5 | TGTGCTAGTGGGCACCCCGGGGGTGAGCAGTTCTTC | CASGHPGGEQFF
TRBJ2-1 | TRBD2 | . | TRBV11-2 | TGTGCCAGCAGCTTGGCAACTAGCGGCTCCTCCTACGATGAGCAGTTCTTC | CASSLATSGSSYDEQFF
TRBJ1-3 | TRBD1 | few | TRBV12-3/TRBV12-4 | TGTGCCAGCGCACTCATGACAGGGGCTGGAAACACCATATATTTT | CASALMTGAGNTIYF
TRBJ1-1 | . | . | TRBV10-3 | TGTGCCATCGCCCCCACTGCGGGCGGGGGGACTGAAGCTTTCTTT | CAIAPTAGGGTEAFF
TRBJ1-6 | . | many | TRBV6-5 | TGTGCCAGCAGTTACAGACTTGGGGGTTCACCCCTCCACTTT | CASSYRLGGSPLHF
TRBJ1-1 | . | few | TRBV5-6 | TGTGCCAGCAGAAACAGGATGGAGGCCACTGAAGCTTTCTTT | CASRNRMEATEAFF
TRBJ1-1 | . | . | TRBV5-5 | TGTGCCAGCAGCTCCGTCTCGGGTACTGAAGCTTTCTTT | CASSSVSGTEAFF
TRBJ1-2 | . | few | TRBV5-1 | TGCGCCAGCAGCTTCACTGAGACAGGCTACACCTTC | CASSFTETGYTF
TRBJ2-2 | . | many | TRBV7-9 | TGTGCCAGCAGCTTAGAGCCCGGGGAGCTGTTTTTT | CASSLEPGELFF
TRBJ2-1 | . | few | TRBV2 | TGTGCCAGCAGTGATTTCGGAGCCGGCTACAATGAGCAGTTCTTC | CASSDFGAGYNEQFF
TRBJ1-6 | TRBD1 | . | TRBV5-1 | TGCGCCAGCAGCCCGGCGGGACAGGAAACCTCACCCCTCCACTTT | CASSPAGQETSPLHF
TRBJ2-7 | TRBD2 | . | TRBV28 | TGTGCCGCGGCGGGAGTTAGCCACGAGCAGTACTTC | CAAAGVSHEQYF
TRBJ2-3 | . | few | TRBV4-1 | TGCGCCAGCAGCCAAACCTGGTATGCAGATACGCAGTATTTT | CASSQTWYADTQYF
TRBJ2-7 | . | few | TRBV20-1 | TGCAGTGCTAGAGAAACGGTTGAGCAGTACTTC | CSARETVEQYF
TRBJ2-4 | . | . | TRBV28 | TGTGCCAGCGAGACAGCTAACATTCAGTACTTC | CASETANIQYF
TRBJ1-5 | . | few | TRBV20-1 | TGCAGTGCTAGGGCCTTTTCCAATCAGCCCCAGCATTTT | CSARAFSNQPQHF
TRBJ2-5 | . | few | TRBV7-3 | TGTGCCAGTGGGGAGGACCCCGGGTTGTCCCAGTACTTC | CASGEDPGLSQYF
TRBJ2-7 | . | . | TRBV24-1 | TGTGCCACTTCGAATAACCAGGGGCCCAACGAGCAGTACTTC | CATSNNQGPNEQYF
TRBJ1-4 | . | . | TRBV7-9 | TGTGCCAGCAGCTTAATCTGGGGGAGTGGCGAAAAACTGTTTTTT | CASSLIWGSGEKLFF
TRBJ2-1 | TRBD2 | . | TRBV11-3 | TGTGCCAGTCTAGCGGGAGGTACCAATGAGCAGTTCTTC | CASLAGGTNEQFF
TRBJ2-5 | . | many | TRBV20-1 | TGCAGTGGGGGGCCTATAGGGAGTCAACAAGAGACCCAGTACTTC | CSGGPIGSQQETQYF
TRBJ2-3 | . | few | TRBV7-9 | TGTGCCAGCAGCTTAGAGATGGGGGCTAGCACAGATACGCAGTATTTT | CASSLEMGASTDTQYF
TRBJ2-7 | . | . | TRBV24-1 | TGTGCCACCAGTGACATTAATACCTACGAGCAGTACTTC | CATSDINTYEQYF
TRBJ1-2 | . | few | TRBV7-2 | TGTGCCAGCAGCTCGACCCGTGGGTATGGCTACACCTTC | CASSSTRGYGYTF
TRBJ1-5 | . | few | TRBV25-1 | TGTGCCAGCAGTGAACCCGGTGGCAAAAGCCAGCATTTT | CASSEPGGKSQHF
TRBJ1-1 | . | few | TRBV20-1 | TGCAGTGCTAGTTCCAGATTGAACACTGAAGCTTTCTTT | CSASSRLNTEAFF
TRBJ1-6 | TRBD1 | few | TRBV4-1 | TGCGCCAGCAGCCAAGAAGGTCGACAGGGAAATTCACCCCTCCACTTT | CASSQEGRQGNSPLHF
TRBJ2-1 | . | many | TRBV29-1 | TGCAGCGTTGCCCCGAGATTGTTTATTGAGCAGTTCTTC | CSVAPRLFIEQFF
TRBJ1-2 | . | few | TRBV9 | TGTGCCAGCAGCGCTAGTAGCGGAAAGCCAAAAGGGTTCGACTATGGCTACACCTTC | CASSASSGKPKGFDYGYTF
TRBJ1-1 | . | . | TRBV6-1 | TGTGCCAGGACACAGTTAATGAACACTGAAGCTTTCTTT | CARTQLMNTEAFF
TRBJ1-2 | TRBD1 | . | TRBV5-1 | TGCGCCAGCAGCTCCAGGGGGCTGGGGACGGATAACTATGGCTACACCTTC | CASSSRGLGTDNYGYTF
TRBJ2-4 | TRBD1 | few | TRBV4-1 | TGCGCCAGCAGCCAAGATGGCCAGGGGGCCAGGGCGAGAAACATTCAGTACTTC | CASSQDGQGARARNIQYF
TRBJ2-1 | . | many | TRBV20-1 | TGCAGTGCTAGGGATAGGAACTACAATGAGCAGTTCTTC | CSARDRNYNEQFF
TRBJ2-5 | TRBD1 | . | TRBV20-1 | TGCAGTGCTAGAGATCGGACAGGGGGCTGGGAGACCCAGTACTTC | CSARDRTGGWETQYF
TRBJ2-5 | TRBD1 | many | TRBV29-1 | TGCAGCGTTGGACAGGGCCAAGAGACCCAGTACTTC | CSVGQGQETQYF
TRBJ2-7 | . | . | TRBV7-9 | TGTGCCAGCAGCTCAGGACCGAGGGGCGAGCAGTACTTC | CASSSGPRGEQYF
TRBJ2-1 | TRBD1 | many | TRBV5-1 | TGCGCCAGCAGCTTACGACAGGGTCTCTATGAGCAGTTCTTC | CASSLRQGLYEQFF
TRBJ2-1 | . | . | TRBV15 | TGTGCCACCAGCAGAGTCCGCTCCGTAGGGGGGAATGAGCAGTTCTTC | CATSRVRSVGGNEQFF
TRBJ2-3 | . | few | TRBV6-1 | TGTGCCAGCAGCCCTTCGGCAGCCGTCACAGATACGCAGTATTTT | CASSPSAAVTDTQYF
TRBJ2-1 | TRBD2 | . | TRBV11-1 | TGTGCCAGCAGCCCGACTAGCGGGGGGCCGAGCTCCTACAATGAGCAGTTCTTC | CASSPTSGGPSSYNEQFF
TRBJ2-2 | . | few | TRBV5-1 | TGCGCCAGCAGCCTAGACGGGACATTGAACACCGGGGAGCTGTTTTTT | CASSLDGTLNTGELFF
TRBJ2-1 | TRBD2 | few | TRBV12-5 | TGTGCTAGTGGGGCTAGCGGGAGCAACAATGAGCAGTTCTTC | CASGASGSNNEQFF
TRBJ2-1 | TRBD1 | few | TRBV6-1 | TGTGCCAGCAGTGAAGCAACAGGGGCGGCTAATGAGCAGTTCTTC | CASSEATGAANEQFF
TRBJ1-6 | . | few | TRBV20-1 | TGCAGTGCCCCGGGACATAATTCACCCCTCCACTTT | CSAPGHNSPLHF
TRBJ2-7 | TRBD1 | few | TRBV5-1 | TGCGCCAGCAGCCCTTCGACAGGGTTCTACGAGCAGTACTTC | CASSPSTGFYEQYF
TRBJ2-1 | TRBD2 | . | TRBV7-2 | TGTGCCAGCAGCTTAGGCGGGGGGGCGATATACAATGAGCAGTTCTTC | CASSLGGGAIYNEQFF
TRBJ2-2 | TRBD2 | . | TRBV4-1 | TGCGCCAGCAGCCCCCGGAGACTAGCGGGGACGAACACCGGGGAGCTGTTTTTT | CASSPRRLAGTNTGELFF
TRBJ2-2 | . | . | TRBV29-1 | TGCAGCGTCCGCAGACGGGTGGGCACCGGGGAGCTGTTTTTT | CSVRRRVGTGELFF
TRBJ2-3 | TRBD2 | many | TRBV11-3 | TGTGCCAGCAGCTACGGACTAGCGGGAGTAGTAGATACGCAGTATTTT | CASSYGLAGVVDTQYF
TRBJ2-7 | . | few | TRBV7-9 | TGTGCCAGCAGCTTATCCGAGTACGAGCAGTACTTC | CASSLSEYEQYF